Listed here are 16 T cell receptor beta chains from one sample, sequenced in a study of spatial heterogeneity in lung cancer. Whole-study findings and limits: One measure, the expanded intratumoral alpha and beta TCR count, tracked tumor mutation counts.

These receptors have no known antigen. Time point here: sample taken at primary tumor resection. TCRdb reprocessed the 5' RACE reads via MiXCR and lists one record per CDR3 protein. The sample lists over 3,000 distinct CDR3 sequences; 8.3% were seen once. This material consisted of lung tumor tissue, taken at surgery. Receptor source: a male donor with early-stage non-small cell lung cancer.

The chain links TRBV20-1 to TRBJ1-5, with D possibly matching TRBD1 (5 bases). The V gene lost 6 bases and the J gene lost 0 bases, with 9 bases spanning the gap. Germline CDR1 is DFQATT and CDR2 is SNEGSKA (reference sequence). The CDR3 loop spans 13 amino acids. The CDR3 spells CSARGNSNQPQHF. The DNA of the CDR3 is TGCAGTGCGAGGGGTAATAGCAATCAGCCCCAGCATTTT.

This clonotype was observed at least ten times. The chain has TRBV19 and TRBJ2-1; D possibly uses TRBD1 or TRBD2 (5 bases each). The CDR3 sequence is 14 residues long. V was shortened by 5 bases and J by 5 bases, with 13 bases between the two germline ends. The germline gives CDR1 LNHDA, CDR2 SQIVND (reference sequence). DNA for the CDR3: TGTGCCAGTAGTGTCCGGGACGTCAACAATGAGCAGTTCTTC. Translated, it gives CASSVRDVNNEQFF. Full variable domain (outside the CDR3, taken from reference TRBV19 and TRBJ2-1): DGGITQSPKYLFRKEGQNVTLSCEQNLNHDAMYWYRQDPGQGLRLIYYSQIVNDFQKGDIAEGYSVSREKKESFPLTVTSAQKNPTAFYLCASSVRDVNNEQFFGPGTRLTVL.

This sequence joins TRBV2 and TRBJ2-7; TRBD2 is a possible D gene (5 bases). V lost 2 bases, J lost 4 bases, and 9 bases lay in between. The CDR3 covers 13 residues. Germline CDR1 reads SNHLY; CDR2 reads FYNNEI. CDR3: CASSERLAYEQYF. CDR3 bases: TGTGCCAGCAGTGAAAGGCTAGCTTACGAGCAGTACTTC.

This rearrangement joins TRBV4-3 to TRBJ1-5, with a possible D match to TRBD1 (5 bases). Trimming pared 0 bases from V and 4 bases from J, leaving 13 bases between. CDR3 length equals 16 residues. Germline V lookup: CDR1 LGHNA, CDR2 YSLEER. CDR3 loop: CASSQDLQGMNQPQHF. The CDR3 DNA follows: TGCGCCAGCAGCCAAGATTTGCAGGGTATGAATCAGCCCCAGCATTTT.

This clonotype has just a few counts. The chain couples TRBV4-2 to TRBJ1-1, with D perhaps TRBD1 (6 bases). The CDR3 contains 16 residues. Germline V gives CDR1 LGHNA, CDR2 YNFKEQ. Trimming left V 2 bases short and J 2 bases short, with 15 bases between. The CDR3 bases are TGTGCCAGCAGCCAATCCCTGGACAGCCTTAACACTGAAGCTTTCTTT. Amino acid sequence: CASSQSLDSLNTEAFF.

This clonotype is classed as medium-sized (0.01 to 0.1%). The chain has TRBV20-1 and TRBJ1-2; no reliable D call. Germline lookup yields CDR1 DFQATT and CDR2 SNEGSKA (reference sequence). This CDR3 has 15 residues. V lost 5 bases and J lost 2, with 18 bases in between. The CDR3: CSAYSFLVVNYGYTF. CDR3 DNA sequence: TGCAGTGCTTATTCATTCCTGGTTGTCAACTATGGCTACACCTTC.

Sample share makes this clonotype medium-sized (0.01 to 0.1%). The chain uses TRBV20-1 and TRBJ2-7; 8 bases match TRBD1. CDR1 and CDR2 (germline): DFQATT, SNEGSKA (reference sequence). Trimming cost V 3 bases and J 4 bases; bases outside gene matches: 14. This CDR3 has 16 amino acids. CDR3 loop: CSASNPGQVLSYEQYF. The CDR3 DNA reads TGCAGTGCTAGTAACCCGGGACAGGTCTTATCGTACGAGCAGTACTTC.

This clonotype is medium-sized. This chain uses TRBV7-8 with TRBJ2-3; 8 bases match TRBD2. This CDR3 contains 16 residues. V trimming: 3 bases; J trimming: 2 bases; junction bases outside the gene matches: 7. Germline CDR1 and CDR2: SGHVS and FQNEAQ. The DNA of the CDR3 is TGTGCCAGCAGCTTTCTTTCAGCGGGGGCCACAGATACGCAGTATTTT. This gives the protein CASSFLSAGATDTQYF.

By share of the sample, this clonotype is medium-sized. The chain links TRBV6-7 to TRBJ2-7; 9 nucleotides align to TRBD1. TRBV6-7 belongs to the ORF category, with a function that is uncertain. Trimming took 0 bases from V and 2 from J; bases not matched to a gene: 11. This CDR3 region has 18 residues. The DNA of the CDR3 is TGTGCCAGCAGTTACTCCTTGTGTACGGGACAGGGCACCTACGAGCAGTACTTC. This translates into CASSYSLCTGQGTYEQYF.

This clonotype is judged medium-sized. The V gene is TRBV5-1, the J gene TRBJ2-5, with D possibly matching TRBD2 (6 bases). CDR3 size: 15 residues. In germline, CDR1 is SGHRS, CDR2 YFSETQ. V gave up 0 bases and J gave up 2 bases, with 11 bases separating them. The CDR3 sequence is CASSLEAGRQETQYF. The CDR3 DNA follows: TGCGCCAGCAGCTTGGAGGCAGGGAGGCAAGAGACCCAGTACTTC.

By share of the sample, this clonotype is medium-sized. This CDR3 is CASSTRTVSETQYF. The CDR3 DNA reads TGTGCCAGCAGCACCCGGACAGTCTCGGAGACCCAGTACTTC. V gene TRBV9 combines with J gene TRBJ2-5, with TRBD1 as a possible D gene (6 bases). The length of the CDR3 is 14 residues. The germline V gene encodes CDR1 SGDLS and CDR2 YYNGEE. V lost 4 bases to trimming and J lost 5 bases, with 15 bases between them.

Ten or more counts support this clonotype. The chain uses TRBV27 and TRBJ1-3; D perhaps matches TRBD1 (6 bases). The CDR3 covers 16 residues. Trimming took off 6 bases at V and 0 bases at J, with 15 bases between the two ends. CDR1 and CDR2 (germline): MNHEY, SMNVEV (reference sequence). The CDR3 DNA sequence: TGTGCCAGCAGGCCCCTTGGACAGCACTCTGGAAACACCATATATTTT. Translated: CASRPLGQHSGNTIYF.

In its sample, this clonotype is medium-sized (0.01 to 0.1%). J is TRBJ2-1 and V is TRBV6-5; 7 bases align to TRBD1. The V segment lost 2 bases and the J segment 9 bases; nucleotides outside the gene matches: 4. This CDR3 is built from 13 residues. Germline lookup yields CDR1 MNHEY and CDR2 SVGAGI. CDR3 sequence reads: CASSYKGAGEQFF. DNA for the CDR3: TGTGCCAGCAGTTACAAGGGGGCCGGTGAGCAGTTCTTC.

This clonotype is categorized as medium-sized. V is TRBV10-3 and J is TRBJ2-5; 9 nucleotides line up with TRBD2. Germline CDR1 is ENHRY and CDR2 is SYGVKD. J gave up 4 bases and V 3 bases, and 6 bases lay outside the gene matches. The CDR3 covers 15 residues. CDR3 coding DNA: TGTGCCATCAGTGATACGCGGGAGGGCCGAGAGACCCAGTACTTC. It codes for CAISDTREGRETQYF.

The chain uses TRBV20-1 and TRBJ1-1, with D possibly being TRBD1 (5 bases). There are 13 residues in the CDR3. The V end was cut by 5 bases, the J end by 5 bases, with 15 bases between. Looked up from germline, CDR1 is DFQATT and CDR2 is SNEGSKA (reference sequence). CDR3 region: CSALGRGRTEAFF. The CDR3 region has the DNA TGCAGTGCTTTGGGACGGGGAAGGACTGAAGCTTTCTTT.

Ten or more counts support this clonotype. The chain employs TRBV20-1 and TRBJ1-1; the D gene is possibly TRBD1 (6 bases). In germline, CDR1 is DFQATT, CDR2 SNEGSKA (reference sequence). This CDR3 has 15 amino acids. V gave up 0 bases and J gave up 4 bases, with 15 bases separating them. This CDR3 reads CSARDTGGEGTEAFF. The DNA for the CDR3 is TGCAGTGCTAGAGATACGGGGGGCGAGGGCACTGAAGCTTTCTTT.